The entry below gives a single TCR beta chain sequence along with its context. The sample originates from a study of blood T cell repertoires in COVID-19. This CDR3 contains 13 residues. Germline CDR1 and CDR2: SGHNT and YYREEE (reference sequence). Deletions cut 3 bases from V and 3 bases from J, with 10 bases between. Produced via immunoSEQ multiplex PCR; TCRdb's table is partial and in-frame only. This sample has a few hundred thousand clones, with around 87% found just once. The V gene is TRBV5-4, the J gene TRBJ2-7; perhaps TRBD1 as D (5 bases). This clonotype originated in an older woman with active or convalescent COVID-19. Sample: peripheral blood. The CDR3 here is CASSSDNNYEQYF. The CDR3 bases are TGTGCCAGCAGCTCGGACAACAACTACGAGCAGTACTTC.